One sample yielded the 7 T cell receptor beta chains listed below, sequenced in a study of shared clonotypes between healthy human individuals (dated by TCRdb to the early 2020s). CD8 naive samples consisted of CD45RO-negative cells that were positively selected for CCR7, yielding a CD45RA+CCR7+ population without TemRA cells. Library method: the immunoSEQ multiplex PCR assay. This is the immuneACCESS table as TCRdb keeps it, with only in-frame sequences that have V and J called. A part of the clones is gone; compared with another copy, unresolved V genes explain less than half, and the rest is unexplained. Present in this sample are more than 550,000 clones, about 92% of which were seen just once. The top ten constitute approximately 24% of the sample. Sequenced material: naive CD8+ T cells sorted from blood. What this sample's cell subset or site label stands for: CD45RA+CCR7+. The receptors here all came from a man younger than 45 in good health.

This rearrangement joins TRBV2 to TRBJ2-7; D gene uncertain. CDR3 length: 14 residues. The germline gives CDR1 SNHLY, CDR2 FYNNEI. With 7 bases removed from V and 0 bases from J, the gap between germline ends came to 13 bases. The CDR3 region has the DNA TGTGCCAGCATCCTGAAGTTGAGCTCCTACGAGCAGTACTTC. Encoded protein: CASILKLSSYEQYF.

J is TRBJ1-5 and V is TRBV10-2, with D possibly being TRBD1 (5 bases). Germline CDR1 is WSHSY and CDR2 is SAAADI. Trimming removed 4 bases at V and 7 bases at J, with 20 bases between. There are 16 residues in the CDR3. CDR3 sequence reads: CASSASLGSRGQPQHF. DNA for the CDR3: TGCGCCAGCAGTGCCTCCCTGGGGTCGAGGGGCCAGCCCCAGCATTTT.

The chain employs TRBV4-1 and TRBJ2-4; D is unclear. This CDR3 region has 15 residues. Germline loops: CDR1 MGHRA, CDR2 YSYEKL. The ends were cut back, 4 bases at V and 7 bases at J, with 17 bases in the middle. The CDR3 loop reads CASSRQDRAFNIQYF. CDR3 sequence (DNA): TGCGCCAGCAGCCGTCAGGACCGGGCGTTTAACATTCAGTACTTC.

The rearrangement uses TRBV5-6 and TRBJ2-7, with D maybe TRBD2 (5 bases). The CDR3 loop spans 15 amino acids. With 0 bases removed from V and 2 bases from J, the gap between germline ends came to 12 bases. Looked up from germline, CDR1 is SGHDT and CDR2 is YYEEEE. Here the CDR3 reads CASSLALRGTYEQYF. In nucleotides, the CDR3 is TGTGCCAGCAGCTTGGCTCTTCGGGGAACCTACGAGCAGTACTTC. Filled out from reference TRBV5-6 and TRBJ2-7, the complete variable domain reads DAGVTQSPTHLIKTRGQQVTLRCSPKSGHDTVSWYQQALGQGPQFIFQYYEEEERQRGNFPDRFSGHQFPNYSSELNVNALLLGDSALYLCASSLALRGTYEQYFGPGTRLTVT.

The genes are TRBV4-1 and TRBJ2-3; D is ambiguous. Germline V gene sequence: CDR1 MGHRA, CDR2 YSYEKL. This CDR3 is 15 amino acids long. Trimming cost V 6 bases and J 0 bases, with 13 bases left between them. CDR3 residues: CASSQSWGSTDTQYF. The DNA of the CDR3 is TGCGCCAGCAGTCAGAGTTGGGGTAGCACAGATACGCAGTATTTT.

Here the CDR3 reads CASRETVYEQYF. As DNA, the CDR3 is TGTGCCAGCAGGGAAACCGTCTACGAGCAGTACTTC. The chain is built from TRBV2 and TRBJ2-7; D is unclear. CDR3 size: 12 residues. Germline V gene lookup returns CDR1 SNHLY and CDR2 FYNNEI. With 6 bases removed from V and 3 bases from J, the gap between germline ends came to 9 bases.

The chain links TRBV19 to TRBJ2-3; D is unresolved. This CDR3 comprises 15 residues. Germline V gene sequence: CDR1 LNHDA, CDR2 SQIVND (reference sequence). The germline V and J ends were trimmed by 2 bases and 4 bases, with 13 bases remaining between them. The CDR3 protein is CASSIPFGRADTQYF. The DNA of the CDR3 is TGTGCCAGTAGTATACCTTTCGGACGGGCAGATACGCAGTATTTT.